This is a list of T cell receptor beta chains from one sample in a study of T-cell memory formation after mild COVID-19. MiXCR, run by TCRdb on the 5' RACE reads, gives a single entry per CDR3 protein. The repertoire includes under 400,000 distinct CDR3 sequences, over 20% of them detected once, and under 15% sits in the top ten. The sequencing sample was made of PBMCs or a T cell subset sorted from them (not recorded which). These receptors all stem from an adult woman who had mild COVID-19 (a few samples of this study predate the infection). Cell type and time point are not known. Both conserved end residues are part of each CDR3. Each record gives: V gene, J gene, D gene, clone size, CDR3 DNA, CDR3 protein. The D gene is left open where the match is weak. The size entry is marked missing in some rows and otherwise reads once, few, many or a size class.

V gene: TRBV24-1; J gene: TRBJ1-6; D gene: -; clone size: -; CDR3 DNA: TGTGCCACCAGTGATCAGAATTCACCCCTCCACTTT; CDR3 protein: CATSDQNSPLHF
V gene: TRBV3-1; J gene: TRBJ1-2; D gene: -; clone size: few; CDR3 DNA: TGTGCCAGCAGCCAAGATGGCGGCAGGGCCTTATATGGCTACACCTTC; CDR3 protein: CASSQDGGRALYGYTF
V gene: TRBV12-3/TRBV12-4; J gene: TRBJ1-1; D gene: -; clone size: -; CDR3 DNA: TGTGCCAGCGATTGGGAGGGGACTGAAGCTTTCTTT; CDR3 protein: CASDWEGTEAFF
V gene: TRBV12-3/TRBV12-4; J gene: TRBJ2-1; D gene: TRBD2; clone size: few; CDR3 DNA: TGTGCCAGCACCTACGGGAGCGGGGGATACAATGAGCAGTTCTTC; CDR3 protein: CASTYGSGGYNEQFF
V gene: TRBV3-1; J gene: TRBJ1-1; D gene: TRBD1; clone size: -; CDR3 DNA: TGTGCCAGCAGCCAAGGACAGGGACCTTGGAACACTGAAGCTTTCTTT; CDR3 protein: CASSQGQGPWNTEAFF
V gene: TRBV7-8; J gene: TRBJ2-2; D gene: -; clone size: few; CDR3 DNA: TGTGCCAGCAGCTTCGAAAGAACCTACACCGGGGAGCTGTTTTTT; CDR3 protein: CASSFERTYTGELFF
V gene: TRBV5-1; J gene: TRBJ2-7; D gene: TRBD2; clone size: -; CDR3 DNA: TGCGCCAGCAGTCCTAGCGGGAGGTACGAGCAGTACTTC; CDR3 protein: CASSPSGRYEQYF
V gene: TRBV5-1; J gene: TRBJ2-5; D gene: TRBD1; clone size: -; CDR3 DNA: TGCGCCAGCAGCACCTACCCCGGGACAGGGCAAGAGACCCAGTACTTC; CDR3 protein: CASSTYPGTGQETQYF
V gene: TRBV5-1; J gene: TRBJ1-3; D gene: -; clone size: -; CDR3 DNA: TGCGCCAGCAGCTTGGATTTTGGAAACACCATATATTTT; CDR3 protein: CASSLDFGNTIYF
V gene: TRBV27; J gene: TRBJ2-3; D gene: -; clone size: many; CDR3 DNA: TGTGCCAGCAATCTCCGCTTACAGAGCACAGATACGCAGTATTTT; CDR3 protein: CASNLRLQSTDTQYF
V gene: TRBV7-9; J gene: TRBJ2-3; D gene: TRBD2; clone size: few; CDR3 DNA: TGTGCCAGCAGCTTAGGAATGGCGGGAGGGCCCACAGATACGCAGTATTTT; CDR3 protein: CASSLGMAGGPTDTQYF
V gene: TRBV20-1; J gene: TRBJ2-7; D gene: -; clone size: few; CDR3 DNA: TGCAGTGCTAGAGATCGTGCTTCCGGAACCTACGAGCAGTACTTC; CDR3 protein: CSARDRASGTYEQYF
V gene: TRBV7-9; J gene: TRBJ2-4; D gene: TRBD1; clone size: few; CDR3 DNA: TGTGCCAGCAGCTTATTGACAGGGGAAGTTTTTAAAAACATTCAGTACTTC; CDR3 protein: CASSLLTGEVFKNIQYF
V gene: TRBV7-6; J gene: TRBJ1-6; D gene: -; clone size: few; CDR3 DNA: TGTGCCAGCAGCCCACAACTAGCAGGACAATATTCACCCCTCCACTTT; CDR3 protein: CASSPQLAGQYSPLHF
V gene: TRBV3-1; J gene: TRBJ1-1; D gene: -; clone size: many; CDR3 DNA: TGTGCCAGCAGCCAACCGGGGGGGAACACTGAAGCTTTCTTT; CDR3 protein: CASSQPGGNTEAFF
V gene: TRBV5-1; J gene: TRBJ2-2; D gene: TRBD1; clone size: -; CDR3 DNA: TGCGCCAGCAGCTCTACCGGGACAGGGGGAACCGGGGAGCTGTTTTTT; CDR3 protein: CASSSTGTGGTGELFF
V gene: TRBV7-2; J gene: TRBJ2-1; D gene: -; clone size: few; CDR3 DNA: TGTGCCAGCAGCTTAGCGTCGACGGGGGAGTACTACAATGAGCAGTTCTTC; CDR3 protein: CASSLASTGEYYNEQFF
V gene: TRBV24-1; J gene: TRBJ2-7; D gene: TRBD2; clone size: few; CDR3 DNA: TGTGCCACCAGTGATGCTAGCGGGGGGCAGTACTTC; CDR3 protein: CATSDASGGQYF
V gene: TRBV7-6; J gene: TRBJ1-2; D gene: -; clone size: -; CDR3 DNA: TGTGCCAGCAGCCCTGGTGGGCAGGGGTTTGGCTACACCTTC; CDR3 protein: CASSPGGQGFGYTF
V gene: TRBV7-2; J gene: TRBJ1-6; D gene: -; clone size: few; CDR3 DNA: TGTGCCAGCAGCCGACTTACCCCAGGAACTTCACCCCTCCACTTT; CDR3 protein: CASSRLTPGTSPLHF
V gene: TRBV7-9; J gene: TRBJ2-3; D gene: TRBD2; clone size: -; CDR3 DNA: TGTGCCAGCAGCTTGGCACTAGCGGTGACAGATACGCAGTATTTT; CDR3 protein: CASSLALAVTDTQYF
V gene: TRBV29-1; J gene: TRBJ2-1; D gene: -; clone size: few; CDR3 DNA: TGCAGCGTTGTCCAACGCGCCAGGGTCGGGACCTACAATGAGCAGTTCTTC; CDR3 protein: CSVVQRARVGTYNEQFF
V gene: TRBV7-3; J gene: TRBJ2-1; D gene: TRBD2; clone size: -; CDR3 DNA: TGTGCCAGCAGCCCGACGAGATTAGCGGGAGGGGGCAATGAGCAGTTCTTC; CDR3 protein: CASSPTRLAGGGNEQFF
V gene: TRBV7-9; J gene: TRBJ2-3; D gene: TRBD1; clone size: few; CDR3 DNA: TGTGCCAGCAGGCCCGGGACAGGGACGATCACAGATACGCAGTATTTT; CDR3 protein: CASRPGTGTITDTQYF
V gene: TRBV2; J gene: TRBJ2-5; D gene: TRBD2; clone size: few; CDR3 DNA: TGTGCCATCCGGCTCGGGGGGGAAGAGACCCAGTACTTC; CDR3 protein: CAIRLGGEETQYF
V gene: TRBV19; J gene: TRBJ2-7; D gene: -; clone size: -; CDR3 DNA: TGTGCCAGTAGTAATCCAGGGTACGAGCAGTACTTC; CDR3 protein: CASSNPGYEQYF
V gene: TRBV4-1; J gene: TRBJ1-2; D gene: TRBD1; clone size: few; CDR3 DNA: TGCGCCAGCAGCCAAGATTTGAGGGGGCACTATGGCTACACCTTC; CDR3 protein: CASSQDLRGHYGYTF
V gene: TRBV5-1; J gene: TRBJ2-5; D gene: -; clone size: many; CDR3 DNA: TGCGCCAGCAGCTTGGGGGGGCAAGAGACCCAGTACTTC; CDR3 protein: CASSLGGQETQYF
V gene: TRBV12-3/TRBV12-4; J gene: TRBJ2-1; D gene: TRBD2; clone size: few; CDR3 DNA: TGTGCCAGCATCTACGAGGCGGGAGGTGAGCAGTTCTTC; CDR3 protein: CASIYEAGGEQFF
V gene: TRBV30; J gene: TRBJ1-1; D gene: -; clone size: few; CDR3 DNA: TGTGCCTGGACCCCAGGGAACACTGAAGCTTTCTTT; CDR3 protein: CAWTPGNTEAFF
V gene: TRBV4-2; J gene: TRBJ2-3; D gene: TRBD2; clone size: few; CDR3 DNA: TGTGCCAGCAGCCAGAATAGCGGGAATTACACAGATACGCAGTATTTT; CDR3 protein: CASSQNSGNYTDTQYF
V gene: TRBV18; J gene: TRBJ2-1; D gene: TRBD1; clone size: -; CDR3 DNA: TGTGCCAGCTCACCAAGACAGGGAAACTTAGGTGATGAGCAGTTCTTC; CDR3 protein: CASSPRQGNLGDEQFF
V gene: TRBV5-1; J gene: TRBJ1-2; D gene: -; clone size: few; CDR3 DNA: TGCGCCAGCAGCTTGGAGGCAGGGGTTGGCTACACCTTC; CDR3 protein: CASSLEAGVGYTF
V gene: TRBV7-3; J gene: TRBJ2-7; D gene: TRBD1; clone size: -; CDR3 DNA: TGTGCCAGCAGCCCTAGACAGGGACCCTCCTACGAGCAGTACTTC; CDR3 protein: CASSPRQGPSYEQYF
V gene: TRBV12-3/TRBV12-4; J gene: TRBJ2-3; D gene: TRBD2; clone size: -; CDR3 DNA: TGTGCCAGCAGTTTTGCCGGAGCGGGAACAGGCACAGATACGCAGTATTTT; CDR3 protein: CASSFAGAGTGTDTQYF
V gene: TRBV5-1; J gene: TRBJ1-2; D gene: TRBD1; clone size: -; CDR3 DNA: TGCGCCAGCAGCTTGGGGGCCAACAGGGGGGACAACTATGGCTACACCTTC; CDR3 protein: CASSLGANRGDNYGYTF
V gene: TRBV27; J gene: TRBJ2-1; D gene: -; clone size: few; CDR3 DNA: TGTGCCAGCAGTTTAGGGGCAAACGTTCTAGGGAATGAGCAGTTCTTC; CDR3 protein: CASSLGANVLGNEQFF
V gene: TRBV20-1; J gene: TRBJ2-7; D gene: -; clone size: -; CDR3 DNA: TGCAGTGCTAGGGAGGACATCCTCTACGAGCAGTACTTC; CDR3 protein: CSAREDILYEQYF
V gene: TRBV3-1; J gene: TRBJ1-6; D gene: -; clone size: -; CDR3 DNA: TGTGCCAGCAGCCAGGACACTATTAATTCACCCCTCCACTTT; CDR3 protein: CASSQDTINSPLHF